This TCR beta chain was identified in a study of cytomegalovirus exposure and HLA in healthy donors. Study-wide points: A missense DCLRE1C variant was associated with V- and J-gene trimming of TCR beta chains in a later analysis, and an independent cohort replicated the association.

PCR employed 60 Vbeta and 13 Jbeta primers. Measured with immunoSEQ multiplex PCR; TCRdb has only the in-frame clones, and not every one. Found here are around 150,000 clones, 75% of them singletons; the top ten hold over 4.5%. The CDR3 is made up of 15 amino acids. The ends lost 5 bases at V and 9 bases at J; junction bases unmatched: 10. From germline, CDR1 is SEHNR and CDR2 FQNEAQ (reference sequence). This clone is a singleton in its sample. Its antigen is unidentified. This sequence joins TRBV7-9 and TRBJ2-1, with 10 bases aligning to TRBD2. The TCR was taken from a male donor in good health and CMV-seronegative. The sample taken for sequencing was PBMCs. CDR3 amino acids: CASSPQRGGRGEQFF. The CDR3 DNA sequence: TGTGCCAGCAGCCCCCAGCGGGGGGGCCGGGGTGAGCAGTTCTTC. The full variable domain, completed using reference TRBV7-9 and TRBJ2-1, is DTGVSQNPRHKITKRGQNVTFRCDPISEHNRLYWYRQTLGQGPEFLTYFQNEAQLEKSRLLSDRFSAERPKGSFSTLEIQRTEQGDSAMYLCASSPQRGGRGEQFFGPGTRLTVL.